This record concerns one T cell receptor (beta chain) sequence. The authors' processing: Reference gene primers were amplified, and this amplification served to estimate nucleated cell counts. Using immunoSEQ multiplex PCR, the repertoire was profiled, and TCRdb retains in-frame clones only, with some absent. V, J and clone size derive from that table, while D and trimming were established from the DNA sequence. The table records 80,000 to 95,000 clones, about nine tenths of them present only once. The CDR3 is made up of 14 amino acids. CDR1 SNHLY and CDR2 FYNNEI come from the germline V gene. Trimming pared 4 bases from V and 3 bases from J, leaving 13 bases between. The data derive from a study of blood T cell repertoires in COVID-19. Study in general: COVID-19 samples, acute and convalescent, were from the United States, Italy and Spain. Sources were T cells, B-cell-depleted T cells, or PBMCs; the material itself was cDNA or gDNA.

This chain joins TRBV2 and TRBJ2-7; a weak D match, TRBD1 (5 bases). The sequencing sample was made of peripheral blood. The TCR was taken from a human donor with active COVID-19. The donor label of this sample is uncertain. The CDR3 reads CASSGGRVDYEQYF. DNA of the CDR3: TGTGCCAGCAGTGGCGGCAGGGTTGACTACGAGCAGTACTTC.